This TCR beta chain originates from a study of blood T cell repertoires in COVID-19. On the study more broadly: There were acute and convalescent COVID-19 samples, and they came from the United States, Italy and Spain. In each case, the material was cDNA or gDNA derived from T cells, B-cell-depleted T cells, or PBMCs.

How the authors handled the data: From reference gene primer amplification, estimates of nucleated cell counts were derived. Profiled with immunoSEQ multiplex PCR; TCRdb holds only in-frame clones, not every one. The V and J calls and clone size come from that table; D and trimming were worked out from the DNA. This sample carries over 200,000 clones, approximately 87% of them seen once, and the ten largest clones take less than 3%. This CDR3 has 12 residues. Germline V gene lookup returns CDR1 MDHEN and CDR2 SYDVKM. Trimming cost V 4 bases and J 4 bases, with 5 bases left between them. With regard to this clone: The same CDR3 also results from other DNA sequences found in this sample.

This chain joins TRBV28 and TRBJ1-5, with D possibly being TRBD1 (5 bases). This receptor was identified in a woman between 50 and 59 years old with acute or convalescent COVID-19. Source material: peripheral blood. Here the CDR3 DNA reads TGTGCCAGCAGTTCAGGGAATCAGCCCCAGCATTTT. It codes for CASSSGNQPQHF.